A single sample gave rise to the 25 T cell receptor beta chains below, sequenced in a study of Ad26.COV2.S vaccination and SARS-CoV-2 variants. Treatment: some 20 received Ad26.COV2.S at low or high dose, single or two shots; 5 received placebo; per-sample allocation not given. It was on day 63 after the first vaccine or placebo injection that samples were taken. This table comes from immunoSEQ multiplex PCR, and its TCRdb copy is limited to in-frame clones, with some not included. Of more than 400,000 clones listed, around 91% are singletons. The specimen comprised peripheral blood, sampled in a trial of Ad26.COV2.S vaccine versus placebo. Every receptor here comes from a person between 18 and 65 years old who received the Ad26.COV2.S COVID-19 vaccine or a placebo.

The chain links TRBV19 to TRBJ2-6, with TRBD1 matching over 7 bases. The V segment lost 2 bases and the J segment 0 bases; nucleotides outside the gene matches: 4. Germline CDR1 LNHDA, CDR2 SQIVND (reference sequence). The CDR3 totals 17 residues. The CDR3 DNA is TGTGCCAGTAGTATACAGGGGGTCAACTCTGGGGCCAACGTCCTGACTTTC. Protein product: CASSIQGVNSGANVLTF. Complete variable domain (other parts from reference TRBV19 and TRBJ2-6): DGGITQSPKYLFRKEGQNVTLSCEQNLNHDAMYWYRQDPGQGLRLIYYSQIVNDFQKGDIAEGYSVSREKKESFPLTVTSAQKNPTAFYLCASSIQGVNSGANVLTFGAGSRLTVL.

CDR3 DNA: TGTGCCAGCAGCTTACAGGGGGAAGCCTACAATGAGCAGTTCTTC. The encoded protein is CASSLQGEAYNEQFF. This chain uses TRBV5-6 with TRBJ2-1; 8 bases agree with TRBD1. Germline V gives CDR1 SGHDT, CDR2 YYEEEE. J gave up 2 bases and V 2 bases, and 3 bases lay outside the gene matches. The CDR3 consists of 15 residues.

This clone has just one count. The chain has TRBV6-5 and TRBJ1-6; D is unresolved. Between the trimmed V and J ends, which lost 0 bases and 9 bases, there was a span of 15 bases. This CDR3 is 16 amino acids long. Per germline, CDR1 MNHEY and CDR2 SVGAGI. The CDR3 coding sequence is TGTGCCAGCAGTTACTCGTCCGGGTCGGGAAGTTCACCCCTCCACTTT. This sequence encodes CASSYSSGSGSSPLHF.

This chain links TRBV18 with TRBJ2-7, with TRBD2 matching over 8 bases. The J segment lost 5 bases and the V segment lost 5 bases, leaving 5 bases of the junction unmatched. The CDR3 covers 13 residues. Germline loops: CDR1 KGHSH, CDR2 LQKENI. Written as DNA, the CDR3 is TGTGCCAGCTCAAGTTTAGCGGGAAACGAGCAGTACTTC. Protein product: CASSSLAGNEQYF. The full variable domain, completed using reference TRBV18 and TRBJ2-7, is NAGVMQNPRHLVRRRGQEARLRCSPMKGHSHVYWYRQLPEEGLKFMVYLQKENIIDESGMPKERFSAEFPKEGPSILRIQQVVRGDSAAYFCASSSLAGNEQYFGPGTRLTVT.

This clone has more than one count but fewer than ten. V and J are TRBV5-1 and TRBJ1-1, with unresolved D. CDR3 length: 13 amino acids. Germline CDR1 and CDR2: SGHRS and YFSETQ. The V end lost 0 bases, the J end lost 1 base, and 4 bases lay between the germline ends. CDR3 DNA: TGCGCCAGCAGCTTGGACACGAACACTGAAGCTTTCTTT. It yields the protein CASSLDTNTEAFF. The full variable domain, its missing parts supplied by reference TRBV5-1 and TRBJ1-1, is KAGVTQTPRYLIKTRGQQVTLSCSPISGHRSVSWYQQTPGQGLQFLFEYFSETQRNKGNFPGRFSGRQFSNSRSEMNVSTLELGDSALYLCASSLDTNTEAFFGQGTRLTVV.

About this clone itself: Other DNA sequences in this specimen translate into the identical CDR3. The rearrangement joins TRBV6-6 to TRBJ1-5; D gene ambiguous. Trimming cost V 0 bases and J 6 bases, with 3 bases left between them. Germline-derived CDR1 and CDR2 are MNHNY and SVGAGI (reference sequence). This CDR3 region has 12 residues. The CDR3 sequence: CASSYSGQPQHF. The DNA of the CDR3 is TGTGCCAGCAGTTACTCTGGTCAGCCCCAGCATTTT.

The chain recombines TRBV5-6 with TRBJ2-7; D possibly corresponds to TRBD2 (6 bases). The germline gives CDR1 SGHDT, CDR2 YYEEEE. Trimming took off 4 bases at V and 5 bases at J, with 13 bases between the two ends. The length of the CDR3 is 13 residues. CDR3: CASSAGLLDEQYF. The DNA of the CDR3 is TGTGCCAGCAGCGCGGGGTTGCTGGACGAGCAGTACTTC.

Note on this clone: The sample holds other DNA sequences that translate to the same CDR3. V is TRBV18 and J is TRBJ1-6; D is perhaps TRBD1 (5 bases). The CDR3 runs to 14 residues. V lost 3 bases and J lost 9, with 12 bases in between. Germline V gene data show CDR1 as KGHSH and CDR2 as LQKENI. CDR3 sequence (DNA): TGTGCCAGCTCACCGGGCCAGGGAGGTTCACCCCTCCACTTT. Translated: CASSPGQGGSPLHF.

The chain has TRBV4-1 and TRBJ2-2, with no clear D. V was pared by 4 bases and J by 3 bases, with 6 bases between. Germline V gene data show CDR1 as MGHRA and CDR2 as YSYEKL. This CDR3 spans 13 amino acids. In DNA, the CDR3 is TGCGCCAGCAGCCGAGGCGACACCGGGGAGCTGTTTTTT. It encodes CASSRGDTGELFF.

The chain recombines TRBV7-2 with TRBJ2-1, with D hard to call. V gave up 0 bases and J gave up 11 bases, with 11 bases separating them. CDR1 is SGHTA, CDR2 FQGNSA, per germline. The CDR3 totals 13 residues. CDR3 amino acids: CASSLASGIQQFF. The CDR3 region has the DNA TGTGCCAGCAGCTTAGCGTCCGGTATTCAGCAGTTCTTC.

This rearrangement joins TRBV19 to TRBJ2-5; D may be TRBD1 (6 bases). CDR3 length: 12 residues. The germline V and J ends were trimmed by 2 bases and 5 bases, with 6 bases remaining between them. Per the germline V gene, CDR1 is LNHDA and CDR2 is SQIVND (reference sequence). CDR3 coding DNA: TGTGCCAGTAGTATACAGGGGGAGACCCAGTACTTC. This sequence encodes CASSIQGETQYF.

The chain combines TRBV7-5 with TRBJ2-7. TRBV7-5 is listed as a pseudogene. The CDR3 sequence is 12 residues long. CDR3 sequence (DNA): TGTGCCAGAAGCCCCACCTCCTACGAGCAGTACTTC. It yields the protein CARSPTSYEQYF.

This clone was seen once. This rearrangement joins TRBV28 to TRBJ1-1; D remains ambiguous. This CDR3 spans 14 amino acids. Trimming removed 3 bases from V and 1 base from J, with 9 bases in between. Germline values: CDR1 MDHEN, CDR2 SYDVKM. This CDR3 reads CASSLGSKNTEAFF. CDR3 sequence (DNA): TGTGCCAGCAGTTTGGGCAGTAAGAACACTGAAGCTTTCTTT.

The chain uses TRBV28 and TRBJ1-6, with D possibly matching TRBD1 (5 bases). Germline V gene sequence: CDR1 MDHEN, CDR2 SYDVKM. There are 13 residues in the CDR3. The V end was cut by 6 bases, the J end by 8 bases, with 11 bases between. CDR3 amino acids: CASRGTVDSPLHF. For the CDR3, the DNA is TGTGCCAGCAGAGGGACTGTGGATTCACCCCTCCACTTT.

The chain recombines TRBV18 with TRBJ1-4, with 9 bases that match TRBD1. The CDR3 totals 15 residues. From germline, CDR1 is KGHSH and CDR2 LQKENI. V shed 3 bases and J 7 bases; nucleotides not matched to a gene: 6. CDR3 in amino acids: CASSPTGTGIEKLFF. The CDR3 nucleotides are TGTGCCAGCTCACCGACCGGGACAGGGATTGAAAAACTGTTTTTT.

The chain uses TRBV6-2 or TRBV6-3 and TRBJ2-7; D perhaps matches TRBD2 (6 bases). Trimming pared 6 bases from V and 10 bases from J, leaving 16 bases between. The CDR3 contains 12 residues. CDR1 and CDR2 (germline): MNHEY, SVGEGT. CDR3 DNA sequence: TGTGCCAGCAGCCAGCCGGGACTGGTTCAGTACTTC. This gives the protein CASSQPGLVQYF.

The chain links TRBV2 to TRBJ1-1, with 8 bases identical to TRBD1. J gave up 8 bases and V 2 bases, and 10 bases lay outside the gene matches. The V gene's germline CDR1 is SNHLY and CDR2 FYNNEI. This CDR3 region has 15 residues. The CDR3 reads CASSEFPTGGGEAFF. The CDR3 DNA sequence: TGTGCCAGCAGTGAATTCCCCACAGGGGGAGGGGAAGCTTTCTTT.

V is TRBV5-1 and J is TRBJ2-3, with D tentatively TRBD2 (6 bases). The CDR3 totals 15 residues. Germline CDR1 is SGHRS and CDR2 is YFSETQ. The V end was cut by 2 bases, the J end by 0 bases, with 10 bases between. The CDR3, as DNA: TGCGCCAGCAGCTTAGGCGGGGAAAGCACAGATACGCAGTATTTT. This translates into CASSLGGESTDTQYF.

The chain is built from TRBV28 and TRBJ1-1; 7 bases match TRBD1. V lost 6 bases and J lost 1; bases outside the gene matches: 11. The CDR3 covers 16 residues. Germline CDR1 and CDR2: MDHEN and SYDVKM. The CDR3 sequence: CASSELNRGPNTEAFF. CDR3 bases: TGTGCCAGCAGCGAATTAAACAGGGGACCGAACACTGAAGCTTTCTTT.

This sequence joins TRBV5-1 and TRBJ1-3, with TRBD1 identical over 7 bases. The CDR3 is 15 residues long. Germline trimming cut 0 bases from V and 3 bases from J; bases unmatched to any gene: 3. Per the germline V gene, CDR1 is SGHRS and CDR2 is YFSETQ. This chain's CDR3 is CASSLGDRFGNTIYF. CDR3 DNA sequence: TGCGCCAGCAGCTTGGGGGACAGATTTGGAAACACCATATATTTT.

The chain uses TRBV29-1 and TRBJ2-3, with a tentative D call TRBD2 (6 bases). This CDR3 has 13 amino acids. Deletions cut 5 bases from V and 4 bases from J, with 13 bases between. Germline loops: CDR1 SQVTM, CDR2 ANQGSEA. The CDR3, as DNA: TGCAGCGTTAGCCGCACTAGCTCAGATACGCAGTATTTT. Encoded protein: CSVSRTSSDTQYF.

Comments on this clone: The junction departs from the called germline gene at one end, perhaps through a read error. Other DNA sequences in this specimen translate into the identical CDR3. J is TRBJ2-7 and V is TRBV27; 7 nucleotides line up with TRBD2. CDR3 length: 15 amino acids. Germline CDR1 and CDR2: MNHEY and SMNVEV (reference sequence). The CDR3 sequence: CASSFLGEGPYEQYF. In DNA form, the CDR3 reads TGTGCCAGCAGTTTTCTGGGGGAGGGCCCCTACGAGCAGTACTTT.

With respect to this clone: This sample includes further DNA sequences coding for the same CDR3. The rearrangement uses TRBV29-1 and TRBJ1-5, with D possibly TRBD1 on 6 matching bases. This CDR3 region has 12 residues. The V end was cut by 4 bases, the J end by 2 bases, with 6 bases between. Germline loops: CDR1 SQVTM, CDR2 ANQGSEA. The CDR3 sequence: CSVGQGNQPQHF. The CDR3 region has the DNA TGCAGCGTTGGACAGGGCAATCAGCCCCAGCATTTT.

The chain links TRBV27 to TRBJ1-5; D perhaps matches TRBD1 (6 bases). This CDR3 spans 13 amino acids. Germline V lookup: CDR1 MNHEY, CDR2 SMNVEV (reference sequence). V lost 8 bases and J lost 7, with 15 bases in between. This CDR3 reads CASLQGAGQPQHF. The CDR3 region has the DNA TGTGCCAGCCTACAGGGTGCCGGCCAGCCCCAGCATTTT.

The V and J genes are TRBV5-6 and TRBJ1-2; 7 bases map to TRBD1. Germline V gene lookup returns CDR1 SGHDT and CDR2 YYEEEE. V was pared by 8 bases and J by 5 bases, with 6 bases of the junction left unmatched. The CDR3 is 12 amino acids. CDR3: CASYRQGYGYTF. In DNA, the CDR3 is TGTGCCAGTTACCGACAGGGATATGGCTACACCTTC.